Each of the 15 T cell receptor beta chains below was sequenced from the same sample in a study of blood T cell repertoires in COVID-19. Profiled with immunoSEQ multiplex PCR; TCRdb holds only in-frame clones, not every one. The table records over 300,000 clones, roughly 88% of them present only once. The specimen sequenced was PBMCs or T cells enriched from blood (not recorded which). The receptors were gathered from a man younger than 40 who had recovered from COVID-19.

V gene TRBV29-1 combines with J gene TRBJ2-1; D may be TRBD2 (6 bases). The germline gives CDR1 SQVTM, CDR2 ANQGSEA. The CDR3 spans 13 residues. Trimming pared 7 bases from V and 5 bases from J, leaving 15 bases between. The CDR3, as DNA: TGCAGCGCTTCCGGGAGCAACAACAATGAGCAGTTCTTC. Translation: CSASGSNNNEQFF.

A single count supports this clone. The rearrangement links TRBV4-1 to TRBJ1-1, with D perhaps TRBD1 (5 bases). CDR3 length equals 16 residues. Trimming stripped 1 base from V and 3 bases from J, with 15 bases between. Per germline, CDR1 MGHRA and CDR2 YSYEKL. CDR3 sequence (DNA): TGCGCCAGCAGCCAAGCGGCAGGGCTTACATACACTGAAGCTTTCTTT. As protein: CASSQAAGLTYTEAFF.

The rearrangement uses TRBV5-1 and TRBJ2-5; D not certain. The CDR3 sequence is 16 residues long. CDR1 and CDR2 (germline): SGHRS, YFSETQ. Trimming shortened V by 0 bases and J by 2 bases, and 14 bases separated the two germline ends. The CDR3: CASSLGGSSRQETQYF. The CDR3 DNA reads TGCGCCAGCAGCTTGGGTGGTAGCTCGAGGCAAGAGACCCAGTACTTC.

J is TRBJ1-5 and V is TRBV24-1, with 7 bases identical to TRBD1. The CDR3 is made up of 13 amino acids. Germline loops: CDR1 KGHDR, CDR2 SFDVKD. Losses at the gene ends were 3 bases for V and 10 bases for J; bases not matched to a gene: 5. CDR3 DNA: TGTGCCACCAGTGATGACCGGACAGGCCCCCAGCATTTT. It translates to CATSDDRTGPQHF.

The chain carries TRBV19 and TRBJ1-6; D not certain. There are 15 residues in the CDR3. V was clipped by 2 bases and J by 0 bases, with 5 bases between them. Germline V CDR1 and CDR2: LNHDA, SQIVND (reference sequence). CDR3 amino acids: CASSITSSYNSPLHF. The DNA of the CDR3 is TGTGCCAGTAGTATAACCAGCTCCTATAATTCACCCCTCCACTTT.

This chain links TRBV24-1 with TRBJ1-5, with 8 positions matching TRBD1. The CDR3 sequence is 16 residues long. Germline trimming cut 2 bases from V and 3 bases from J; bases unmatched to any gene: 5. The germline V gene encodes CDR1 KGHDR and CDR2 SFDVKD. CDR3 residues: CATSDCRDRNNQPQHF. The CDR3 DNA follows: TGTGCCACCAGTGATTGTAGGGACAGGAACAATCAGCCCCAGCATTTT.

V usage is TRBV9 and J usage is TRBJ1-1; D remains unclear. The CDR3 runs to 17 residues. Trimming stripped 1 base from V and 1 base from J, with 17 bases between. Germline CDR1 SGDLS, CDR2 YYNGEE. CDR3 sequence reads: CASSVTGNGPGNTEAFF. CDR3 sequence (DNA): TGTGCCAGCAGCGTAACCGGGAATGGGCCCGGGAACACTGAAGCTTTCTTT.

The V call is TRBV9, the J call TRBJ1-2; 7 positions agree with TRBD1. With 0 bases clipped from V and 7 bases from J, the junction kept 6 bases outside the gene matches. This CDR3 spans 14 amino acids. The V gene's germline CDR1 is SGDLS and CDR2 YYNGEE. CDR3 loop: CASSVGTGPFGYTF. Written as DNA, the CDR3 is TGTGCCAGCAGCGTAGGGACAGGCCCTTTTGGCTACACCTTC.

The chain links TRBV29-1 to TRBJ1-1, with no clear D. Trimming removed 0 bases from V and 7 bases from J, with 9 bases in between. The CDR3 loop spans 12 amino acids. Per the germline V gene, CDR1 is SQVTM and CDR2 is ANQGSEA. CDR3 nucleotides: TGCAGCGTTGAAGAGCTGACACTTGAAGCTTTCTTT. This gives the protein CSVEELTLEAFF.

V and J are TRBV7-2 and TRBJ2-1; 8 nucleotides match TRBD2. The V gene end was trimmed by 6 bases and the J gene end by 7 bases; junction bases not matched to a gene: 17. This CDR3 is 17 amino acids long. The germline V gene encodes CDR1 SGHTA and CDR2 FQGNSA. The CDR3 DNA reads as TGTGCCAGCAGTTCAACAGTCCTACGGGGGGGCGGTAATGAGCAGTTCTTC. It codes for CASSSTVLRGGGNEQFF.

The table lists this clone with a few counts. CDR3 sequence (DNA): TGTGCCAGCAGCCCGGGGAGGGTGGTTGTTCAGCCCCAGCATTTT. Translated: CASSPGRVVVQPQHF. The chain couples TRBV3-1 (or the pseudogene TRBV3-2) to TRBJ1-5; D remains ambiguous. Trimming pared 4 bases from V and 6 bases from J, leaving 16 bases between. This CDR3 has 15 residues. The germline V gene encodes CDR1 LGHDT and CDR2 YNNKEL (reference sequence).

This chain connects TRBV2 to TRBJ2-1; unclear D gene. This CDR3 is built from 17 residues. Trimming took off 1 base at V and 4 bases at J, with 17 bases between the two ends. The germline V gene has CDR1 SNHLY and CDR2 FYNNEI. For the CDR3, the DNA is TGTGCCAGCAGTGAAGACCCCGGGTCAAGAACTTACAATGAGCAGTTCTTC. As protein: CASSEDPGSRTYNEQFF.

CDR3 nucleotides: TGCGCCAGCAGCCAAAGGGGGCCGGGCACCGGGGAGCTGTTTTTT. Its translation: CASSQRGPGTGELFF. J is TRBJ2-2 and V is TRBV4-1, with TRBD1 matching 7 bases. From germline, CDR1 is MGHRA and CDR2 YSYEKL. CDR3 length: 15 amino acids. Trimming took 2 bases from V and 4 from J; bases not matched to a gene: 4.

The V and J genes are TRBV9 and TRBJ1-3, with D uncertain. V was pared by 2 bases and J by 1 base, with 7 bases between. The CDR3 spans 14 residues. Germline loops: CDR1 SGDLS, CDR2 YYNGEE. The CDR3 protein is CASSVRGSGNTIYF. CDR3 nucleotide sequence: TGTGCCAGCAGCGTTCGGGGTTCTGGAAACACCATATATTTT.

The rearrangement uses TRBV4-2 and TRBJ1-5; 9 nucleotides match TRBD1. The CDR3 runs 17 residues. Germline-derived CDR1 and CDR2 are LGHNA and YNFKEQ. The V gene end was trimmed by 0 bases and the J gene end by 2 bases; junction bases not matched to a gene: 5. CDR3 in amino acids: CASSQESTGGGNQPQHF. As DNA, the CDR3 is TGTGCCAGCAGCCAAGAGTCGACAGGGGGGGGCAATCAGCCCCAGCATTTT.